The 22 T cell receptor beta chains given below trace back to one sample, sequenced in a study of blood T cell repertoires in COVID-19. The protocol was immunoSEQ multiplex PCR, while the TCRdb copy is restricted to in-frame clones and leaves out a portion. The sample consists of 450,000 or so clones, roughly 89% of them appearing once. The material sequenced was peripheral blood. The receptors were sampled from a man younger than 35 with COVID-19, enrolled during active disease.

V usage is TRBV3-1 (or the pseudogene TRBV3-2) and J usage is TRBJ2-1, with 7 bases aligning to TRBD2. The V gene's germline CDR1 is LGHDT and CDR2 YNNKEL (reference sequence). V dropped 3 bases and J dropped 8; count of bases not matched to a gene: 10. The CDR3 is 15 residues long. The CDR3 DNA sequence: TGTGCCAGCAGCCACGGTGGGAGGGCCGGGGATGAGCAGTTCTTC. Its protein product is CASSHGGRAGDEQFF.

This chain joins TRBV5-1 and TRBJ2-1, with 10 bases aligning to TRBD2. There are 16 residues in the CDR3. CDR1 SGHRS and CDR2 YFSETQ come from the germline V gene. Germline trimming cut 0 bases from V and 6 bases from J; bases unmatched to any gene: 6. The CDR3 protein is CASSLAEAGGSNEQFF. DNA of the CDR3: TGCGCCAGCAGCTTGGCCGAAGCGGGAGGGAGCAATGAGCAGTTCTTC. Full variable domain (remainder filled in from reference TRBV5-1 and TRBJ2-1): KAGVTQTPRYLIKTRGQQVTLSCSPISGHRSVSWYQQTPGQGLQFLFEYFSETQRNKGNFPGRFSGRQFSNSRSEMNVSTLELGDSALYLCASSLAEAGGSNEQFFGPGTRLTVL.

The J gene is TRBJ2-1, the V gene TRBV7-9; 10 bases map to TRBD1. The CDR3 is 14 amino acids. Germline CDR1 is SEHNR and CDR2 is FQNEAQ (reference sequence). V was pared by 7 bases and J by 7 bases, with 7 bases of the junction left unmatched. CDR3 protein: CASKQGQGLNEQFF. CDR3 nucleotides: TGTGCCAGCAAACAGGGACAGGGGCTGAATGAGCAGTTCTTC.

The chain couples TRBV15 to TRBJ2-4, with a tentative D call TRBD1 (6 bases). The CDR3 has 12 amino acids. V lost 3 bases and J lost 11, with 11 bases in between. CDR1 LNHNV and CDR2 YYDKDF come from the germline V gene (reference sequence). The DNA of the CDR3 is TGTGCCACCAGCAGCCTGACAGGTCTTCAGTACTTC. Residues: CATSSLTGLQYF.

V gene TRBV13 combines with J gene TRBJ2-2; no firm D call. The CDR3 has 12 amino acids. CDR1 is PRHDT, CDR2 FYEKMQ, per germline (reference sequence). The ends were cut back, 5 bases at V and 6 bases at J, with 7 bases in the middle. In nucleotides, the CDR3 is TGTGCCAGCAGCCCTAGTTCCGGGGAGCTGTTTTTT. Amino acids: CASSPSSGELFF.

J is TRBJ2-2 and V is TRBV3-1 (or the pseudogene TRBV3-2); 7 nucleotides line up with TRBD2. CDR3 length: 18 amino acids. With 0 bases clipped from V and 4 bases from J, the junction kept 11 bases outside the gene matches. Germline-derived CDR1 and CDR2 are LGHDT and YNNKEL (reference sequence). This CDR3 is CASSQDSRDYGVTGELFF. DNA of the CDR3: TGTGCCAGCAGCCAAGATTCCCGGGACTACGGGGTCACCGGGGAGCTGTTTTTT.

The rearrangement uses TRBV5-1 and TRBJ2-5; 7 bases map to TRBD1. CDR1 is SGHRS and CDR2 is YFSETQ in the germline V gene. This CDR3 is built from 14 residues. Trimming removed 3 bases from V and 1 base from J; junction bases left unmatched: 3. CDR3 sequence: CASSWGTAQETQYF. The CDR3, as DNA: TGCGCCAGCAGCTGGGGGACAGCCCAAGAGACCCAGTACTTC.

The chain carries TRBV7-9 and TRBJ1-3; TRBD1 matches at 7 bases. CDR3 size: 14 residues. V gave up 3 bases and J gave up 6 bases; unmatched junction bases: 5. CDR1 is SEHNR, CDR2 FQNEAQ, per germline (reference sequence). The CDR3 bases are TGTGCCAGCAGCTTGGACAGGAGTGTAAACACCATATATTTT. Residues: CASSLDRSVNTIYF.

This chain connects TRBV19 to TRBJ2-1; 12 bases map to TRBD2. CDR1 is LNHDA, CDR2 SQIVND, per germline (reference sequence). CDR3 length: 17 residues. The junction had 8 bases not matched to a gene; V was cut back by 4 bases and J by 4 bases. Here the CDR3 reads CASSTRLAGAGYNEQFF. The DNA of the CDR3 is TGTGCCAGTAGTACCAGACTAGCGGGAGCAGGATACAATGAGCAGTTCTTC.

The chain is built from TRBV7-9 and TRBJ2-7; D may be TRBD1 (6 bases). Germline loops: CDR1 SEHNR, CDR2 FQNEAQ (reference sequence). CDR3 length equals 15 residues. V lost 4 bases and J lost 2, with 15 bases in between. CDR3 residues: CASSSGDGIAYEQYF. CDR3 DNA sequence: TGTGCCAGCAGCTCAGGGGACGGAATTGCCTACGAGCAGTACTTC.

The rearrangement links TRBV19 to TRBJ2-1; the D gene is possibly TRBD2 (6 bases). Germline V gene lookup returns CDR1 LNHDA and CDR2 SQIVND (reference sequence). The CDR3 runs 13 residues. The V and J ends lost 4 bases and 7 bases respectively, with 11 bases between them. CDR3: CASSTGSGNEQFF. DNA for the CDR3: TGTGCCAGTAGTACCGGGAGTGGTAATGAGCAGTTCTTC.

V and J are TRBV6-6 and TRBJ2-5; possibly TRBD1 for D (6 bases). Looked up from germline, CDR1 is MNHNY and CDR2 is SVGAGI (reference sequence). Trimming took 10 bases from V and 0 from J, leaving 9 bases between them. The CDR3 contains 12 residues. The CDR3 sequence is CATRGNQETQYF. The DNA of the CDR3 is TGTGCCACCAGGGGCAACCAAGAGACCCAGTACTTC.

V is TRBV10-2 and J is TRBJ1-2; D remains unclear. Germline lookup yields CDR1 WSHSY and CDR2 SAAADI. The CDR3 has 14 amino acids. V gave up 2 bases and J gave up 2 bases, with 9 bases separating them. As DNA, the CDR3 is TGCGCCAGCAGTGAGACAGCCCTAAACTATGGCTACACCTTC. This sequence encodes CASSETALNYGYTF.

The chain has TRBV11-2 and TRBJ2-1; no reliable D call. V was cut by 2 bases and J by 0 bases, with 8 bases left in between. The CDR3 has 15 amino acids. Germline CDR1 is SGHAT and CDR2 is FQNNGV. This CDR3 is CASSLTVNSYNEQFF. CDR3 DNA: TGTGCCAGCAGCTTAACGGTGAACTCCTACAATGAGCAGTTCTTC.

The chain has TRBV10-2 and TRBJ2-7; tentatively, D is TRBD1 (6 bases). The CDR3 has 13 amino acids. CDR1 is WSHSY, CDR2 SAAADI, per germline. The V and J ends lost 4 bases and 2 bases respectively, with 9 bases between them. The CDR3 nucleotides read TGCGCCAGCAGTGGCCAGGGGCCCTACGAGCAGTACTTC. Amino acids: CASSGQGPYEQYF.

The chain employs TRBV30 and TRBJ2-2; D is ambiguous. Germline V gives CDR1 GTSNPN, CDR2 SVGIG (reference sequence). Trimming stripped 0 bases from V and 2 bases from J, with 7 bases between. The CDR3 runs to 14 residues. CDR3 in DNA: TGTGCCTGGAGTGTACTGGTCAACACCGGGGAGCTGTTTTTT. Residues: CAWSVLVNTGELFF.

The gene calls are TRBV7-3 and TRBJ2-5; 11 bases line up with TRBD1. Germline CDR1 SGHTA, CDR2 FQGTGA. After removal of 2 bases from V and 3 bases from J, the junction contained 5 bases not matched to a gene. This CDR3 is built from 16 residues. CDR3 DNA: TGTGCCAGCAGCTTATGGGGACAGGGGGTGGAAGAGACCCAGTACTTC. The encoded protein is CASSLWGQGVEETQYF.

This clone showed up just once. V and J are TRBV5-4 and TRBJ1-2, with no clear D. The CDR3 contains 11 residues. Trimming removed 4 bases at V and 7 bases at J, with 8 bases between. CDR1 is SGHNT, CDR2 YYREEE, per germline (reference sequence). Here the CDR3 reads CASSSLFGYTF. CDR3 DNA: TGTGCCAGCAGCAGCCTGTTTGGCTACACCTTC. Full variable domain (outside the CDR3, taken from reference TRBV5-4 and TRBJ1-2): ETGVTQSPTHLIKTRGQQVTLRCSSQSGHNTVSWYQQALGQGPQFIFQYYREEENGRGNFPPRFSGLQFPNYSSELNVNALELDDSALYLCASSSLFGYTFGSGTRLTVV.

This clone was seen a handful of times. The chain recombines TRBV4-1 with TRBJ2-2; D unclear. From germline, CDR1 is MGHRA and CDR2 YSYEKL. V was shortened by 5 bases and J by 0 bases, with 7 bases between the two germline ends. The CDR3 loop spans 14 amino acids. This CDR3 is CASSSATNTGELFF. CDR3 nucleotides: TGCGCCAGCAGCTCAGCGACGAACACCGGGGAGCTGTTTTTT.

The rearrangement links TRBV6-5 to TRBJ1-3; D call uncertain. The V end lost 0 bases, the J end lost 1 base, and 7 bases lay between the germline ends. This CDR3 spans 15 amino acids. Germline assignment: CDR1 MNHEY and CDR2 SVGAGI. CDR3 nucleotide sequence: TGTGCCAGCAGTTACTCAGAGGGTTCTGGAAACACCATATATTTT. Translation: CASSYSEGSGNTIYF.

The DNA for the CDR3 is TGTGCCAGCAGCGTAGAACCTAGCTCCTACGAGCAGTACTTC. It specifies CASSVEPSSYEQYF. The chain links TRBV9 to TRBJ2-7, with D unresolved. The CDR3 spans 14 residues. Germline-derived CDR1 and CDR2 are SGDLS and YYNGEE. Trimming took 0 bases from V and 0 from J, leaving 7 bases between them.

The CDR3 spells CASSPPGGRGTEAFF. The CDR3 DNA sequence: TGTGCCAGCAGCCCACCGGGAGGGCGGGGCACTGAAGCTTTCTTT. This chain links TRBV11-2 with TRBJ1-1; D gene uncertain. Germline CDR1 reads SGHAT; CDR2 reads FQNNGV. V lost 5 bases, J lost 4 bases, and 17 bases lay in between. The CDR3 is 15 residues long.